This T cell receptor beta chain came from a study of cytomegalovirus exposure and HLA in healthy donors (dated by TCRdb to about 2017). In terms of the full investigation: In an earlier analysis of roughly 500 of the donors, around 300 Gb of sequence data and 90 million to 130 million unique TCR beta sequences from about 190 million T cells were reported. Roughly 300 gigabases of sequencing data and roughly 80 million unique TCR sequences made up an early release that covered approximately 700 HLA-typed donors. The genetic ancestry cluster associated with self-reported Caucasian donors included approximately 85% of the 300 to 400 genotyped donors. The study was designed to test whether signatures of past pathogen exposure could be identified by cataloging public T cell receptors. The study profiled the T cell repertoires of 550 to 700 subjects by immunosequencing and related them to cytomegalovirus serostatus. A separate validation cohort of some 130 different subjects was used in addition to the approximately 670-subject first cohort. To predict cytomegalovirus infection status, the study combined high-throughput TCR immunosequencing, statistical association of individual TCRs with disease status, and machine learning. In a later analysis, previously published TCR beta repertoires from 600 to 850 donors were re-analyzed and high-resolution HLA genotyping was added so that TCR occurrence patterns could be studied. The later analysis used no new phenotypic data to find candidate immune exposures, relying instead on TCR beta sequences and their occurrence across donors. In an earlier analysis of roughly 580 of the donors, high-throughput TCR beta sequencing was used to judge whether each TCR beta V gene segment behaved as functional or pseudogenic. Donor age, sex, ethnicity and CMV serostatus were compiled together with the repertoire data. Genome-wide SNP genotypes for about three fifths of the 666 donors were used in a later genetic analysis, which treated that subset as a discovery cohort. Every discovery cohort repertoire had been produced on one sequencing platform. HLA typing covered class I and class II loci at four-digit resolution. The number of typed donors differed by locus: about 620-630 for A, B, C, DRB1 and DQB1; approximately 520 for DQA1; some 610 for DPA1; and approximately 450 for DPB1. Because of strong linkage in the cohort, four to six DR-DQ haplotypes were treated as single units for association and clustering. On average, 235,054 unique TCR beta nucleotide sequences were sequenced per donor among 300 to 500 genotyped donors of the cohort, with around 19% of those sequences being non-productive.

The library was produced with the immunoSEQ multiplex PCR assay. A mixture of 60 forward primers for TCR Vbeta segments and 13 reverse primers for TCR Jbeta segments was used in the multiplex PCR. The CDR3 region of rearranged TCR beta genes was amplified from genomic DNA with a multiplex PCR assay. The amplified TCR beta libraries were sequenced on the Illumina HiSeq System as 87-base-pair reads. Per the authors' processing: A later analysis tallied 70 million to 100 million unique TCR beta chains across the 640 or so repertoires, and about 10 million of those chains were shared by two or more donors. To remove PCR and sequencing errors, raw reads were error-corrected and collapsed into unique sequences using a nearest-neighbor algorithm that merged closely related sequences. Alignment of CDR3 sequences to IMGT reference sequences was used to assign V, D and J gene segments. For a sequence to be retained, a match of at least six nucleotides was required to both a V gene segment and a J gene segment. Rearrangements were called productive when the CDR3 lacked stop codons and stayed in frame with V and J; all others were non-productive. Following IMGT convention, CDR3 was defined as the stretch from the second conserved V-encoded cysteine up to the conserved J-encoded phenylalanine. In an earlier analysis of around 570 of the donors, sequences lacking an unambiguous match to a single V gene segment were excluded. An earlier analysis of approximately 590 of the donors classified V segments as functional when productive rearrangements were above 56.7% and as segregating when the standard deviation between donors was above 5%. A statistical classification framework was built to diagnose cytomegalovirus status from the catalog of TCR beta chain sequences. A later analysis assigned V and J genes by comparing TCR nucleotide sequences with IMGT/GENE-DB human TR gene sequences. A later analysis assigned CDR3 sequences and most-parsimonious VDJ recombination scenarios with the TCRdist pipeline. A later analysis defined each TCR beta chain by its CDR3 amino acid sequence plus V-gene family, and excluded reads lacking a unique V-gene family. In a later analysis, a few hundred highly shared, low-generation-probability nucleotide sequences were removed to address suspected cross-contamination and a sequencing artifact. For each public chain, a later analysis derived a clonal expansion index from normalized ranks of inferred template counts within each repertoire. In a later analysis, generation probabilities were computed with a VDJ recombination model fitted to out-of-frame rearrangements, and the resulting probabilities were checked against IGoR. A later analysis scored TCR-TCR, TCR-HLA and TCR-CMV co-occurrence with hypergeometric tests, applying a repertoire-size bias correction to TCR pairs. False discovery rates were estimated in a later analysis by permuting HLA or CMV assignments 20 times. In a later analysis, co-occurring TCRs were grouped using DBSCAN, with TCRdist sequence similarity added in when clustering inside HLA-allele-positive subsets. Repertoires with fewer than 30,000 or more than 120,000 public chains, plus five repertoires with anomalous nucleotide sharing, were excluded from co-occurrence clustering. TCRdb took this table from immuneACCESS and kept in-frame rearrangements with V and J called. Such tables lack part of the clones; where checked against another copy, unresolved V genes explain under half of the gap, and the rest is unexplained. V and J calls and clone size are as listed in that table; D and trimming were resolved from the DNA. Here the sample has about 150,000 clones; approximately 86% occur a single time. Under 8% of the sample goes to the ten largest clones.

The cohort was made up of 500 to 850 healthy bone marrow donors. At the time of sampling, all cohort members were nominally healthy, though unrecorded immune exposures were likely present. The donor tested CMV seropositive and was one of the 289 seropositive cohort members. A peripheral blood sample was provided by each donor, and peripheral blood mononuclear cells were used for TCR beta sequencing. Genomic DNA was extracted from the blood cell samples with the Qiagen DNeasy Blood Extraction Kit. Results the study describes overall, beyond this receptor: According to a later analysis, TCR association rates differed among HLA loci, with DRB1 alleles showing the most associated TCRs and HLA-C alleles showing the fewest. When HLA alleles, especially DR and DQ, strongly co-occurred, attributing TCR associations to individual alleles was difficult. At a false discovery rate of 0.05, a later analysis linked some 18,000 TCR beta sequences to specific HLA alleles. A few of the identified cytomegalovirus-associated TCR beta chains were confirmed in vitro to be specific for cytomegalovirus antigens. The authors suggested that the approach could potentially be extended to other disease states and immunological phenotypes. V-gene and J-gene trimming of TCR beta chains was associated with a missense DCLRE1C variant in a later genetic analysis, and the association was replicated in an independent cohort. HLA typing was unavailable for some donors at each locus, so association tests used only the typed subset. Because counts were too low, roughly 17 rarely observed V segments, including chromosome 9 orphons, were left out of the earlier analysis of 500 to 750 of the donors. In a later analysis, most CMV-associated TCR beta chains were found to appear HLA-restricted, with HLA associations seemingly driven largely by CMV exposure. The classifier was reported to diagnose cytomegalovirus status with high specificity and sensitivity in both the original and validation cohorts. Sequencing depth was assumed to be roughly uniform across donors in the presence/absence analyses, though that assumption may not hold. In a later analysis, HLA-associated TCR beta chains were found to be more clonally expanded and to have lower generation probabilities than equally common non-associated chains. CMV serostatus was the only immune exposure information available for the cohort. Most TCR sequences were seen in very few donors, while some public TCRs were found in many individuals. A further reported finding was that TCR beta sequences accurately predicted the HLA-A and HLA-B alleles for most subjects in the first cohort. Broadly in line with IMGT annotations, most TCR beta V segments showed up in productive rearrangements about 87% or about 30% of the time in an earlier analysis of 450 to 600 of the donors. In this cohort, only TCR beta chains were sequenced, and detectable features were limited by the absence of alpha or paired-chain data. A cluster of highly shared sequence variants was judged likely to be a technical artifact of the sequencing pipeline. The study listed 164 TCR beta chains as associated with cytomegalovirus. Correlated functional status among segregating V segments might be attributable to linkage disequilibrium, but an unknown experimental factor could not be ruled out. A later genetic analysis reported fewer N-insertions in productive TCRs among donors in an Asian-associated ancestry cluster than the roughly 640-donor mean. In a later analysis, several top co-occurrence clusters were reported to appear linked to parvovirus B19, influenza, CMV and Epstein-Barr virus.

As to this clone: Its antigen is unknown. Qualities for individual bases were not recorded, and no much larger clone is one base off.

The specimen sequenced was PBMCs. The clonotype comes from a woman between 50 and 59 years old in good health and CMV-seropositive.

The CDR3 protein is CASSHTGLGGNTIYF. The nucleotides read TGTGCCAGCAGTCACACAGGGTTGGGTGGAAACACCATATATTTT. The chain is encoded by TRBV28 joined to TRBJ1-3; matching of 6 bases hints at TRBD1 as the D gene. For CDR1 and CDR2, the germline V gene lists MDHEN and SYDVKM. The CDR3 holds 15 amino acids from the cysteine to the phenylalanine. Only the CDR3 region is kept as DNA, spanning 45 bases read in frame from base 1. V drops 5 bases and J drops 3 bases, leaving 14 bases in between. The full variable domain, completed from the reference TRBV28 and TRBJ1-3 proteins outside the CDR3, reads DVKVTQSSRYLVKRTGEKVFLECVQDMDHENMFWYRQDPGLGLRLIYFSYDVKMKEKGDIPEGYSVSREKKERFSLILESASTNQTSMYLCASSHTGLGGNTIYFGEGSWLTVV.